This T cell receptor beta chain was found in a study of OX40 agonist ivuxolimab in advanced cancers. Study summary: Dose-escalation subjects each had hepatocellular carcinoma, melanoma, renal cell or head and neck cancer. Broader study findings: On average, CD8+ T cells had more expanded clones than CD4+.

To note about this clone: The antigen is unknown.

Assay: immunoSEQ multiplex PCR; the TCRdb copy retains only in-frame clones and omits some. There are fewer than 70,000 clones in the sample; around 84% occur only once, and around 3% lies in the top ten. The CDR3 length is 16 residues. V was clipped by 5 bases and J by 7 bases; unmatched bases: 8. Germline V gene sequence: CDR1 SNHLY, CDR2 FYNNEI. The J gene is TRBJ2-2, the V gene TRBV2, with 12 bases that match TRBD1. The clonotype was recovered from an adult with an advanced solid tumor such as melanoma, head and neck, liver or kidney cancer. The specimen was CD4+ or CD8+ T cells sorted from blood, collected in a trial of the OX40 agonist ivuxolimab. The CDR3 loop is CASSQGQGAQGGELFF. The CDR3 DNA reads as TGTGCCAGCAGTCAGGGACAGGGGGCGCAGGGCGGGGAGCTGTTTTTT.